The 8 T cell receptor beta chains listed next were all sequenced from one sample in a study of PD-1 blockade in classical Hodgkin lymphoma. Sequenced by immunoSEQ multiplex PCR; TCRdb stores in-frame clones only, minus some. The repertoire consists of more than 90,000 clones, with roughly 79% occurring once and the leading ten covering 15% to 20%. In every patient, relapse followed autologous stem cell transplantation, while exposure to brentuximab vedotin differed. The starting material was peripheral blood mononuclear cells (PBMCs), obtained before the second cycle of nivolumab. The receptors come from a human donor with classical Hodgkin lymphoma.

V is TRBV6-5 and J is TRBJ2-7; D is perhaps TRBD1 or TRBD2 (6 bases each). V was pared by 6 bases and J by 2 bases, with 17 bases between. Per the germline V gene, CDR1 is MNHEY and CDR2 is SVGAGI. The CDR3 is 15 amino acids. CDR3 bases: TGTGCCAGCAGCATAGGGGGGCCAGATCCCTACGAGCAGTACTTC. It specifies CASSIGGPDPYEQYF.

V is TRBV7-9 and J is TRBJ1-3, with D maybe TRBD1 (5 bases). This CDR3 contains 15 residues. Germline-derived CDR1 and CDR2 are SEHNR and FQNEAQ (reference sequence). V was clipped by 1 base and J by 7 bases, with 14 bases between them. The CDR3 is CASSLGDLRGNTIYF. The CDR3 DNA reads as TGTGCCAGCAGCTTAGGGGATCTTCGGGGCAACACCATATATTTT. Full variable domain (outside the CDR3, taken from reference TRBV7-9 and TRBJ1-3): DTGVSQNPRHKITKRGQNVTFRCDPISEHNRLYWYRQTLGQGPEFLTYFQNEAQLEKSRLLSDRFSAERPKGSFSTLEIQRTEQGDSAMYLCASSLGDLRGNTIYFGEGSWLTVV.

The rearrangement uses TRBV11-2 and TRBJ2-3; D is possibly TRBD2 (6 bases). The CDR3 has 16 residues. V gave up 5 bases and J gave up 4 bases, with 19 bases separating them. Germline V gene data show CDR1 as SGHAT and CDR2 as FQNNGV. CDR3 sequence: CASSAGSAGRADTQYF. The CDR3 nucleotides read TGTGCCAGCAGCGCGGGGTCCGCGGGACGCGCAGATACGCAGTATTTT.

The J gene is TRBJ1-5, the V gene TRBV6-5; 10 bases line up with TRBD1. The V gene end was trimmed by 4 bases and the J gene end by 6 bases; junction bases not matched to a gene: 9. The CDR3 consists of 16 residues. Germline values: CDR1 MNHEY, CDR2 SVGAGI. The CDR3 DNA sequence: TGTGCCAGCAGTTTAGTCGGGGACAGGGGAGGTCAGCCCCAGCATTTT. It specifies CASSLVGDRGGQPQHF.

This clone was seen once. The CDR3, as DNA: TGTGCCAGCAGCATAACTAGCGGGACAAACATTCAGTACTTC. Encoded protein: CASSITSGTNIQYF. The V gene is TRBV7-2, the J gene TRBJ2-4, with 10 bases fitting TRBD2. The CDR3 length is 14 residues. With V trimmed by 5 bases and J by 6 bases, 4 bases remained unmatched. Germline V gene sequence: CDR1 SGHTA, CDR2 FQGNSA.

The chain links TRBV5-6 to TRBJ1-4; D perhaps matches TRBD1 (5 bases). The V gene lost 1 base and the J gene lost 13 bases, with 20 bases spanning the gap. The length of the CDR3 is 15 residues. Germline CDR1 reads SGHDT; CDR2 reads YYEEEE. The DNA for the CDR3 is TGTGCCAGCAGCTTGAATTCAGGGTTAACTGGGGGACTGTTTTTT. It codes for CASSLNSGLTGGLFF.

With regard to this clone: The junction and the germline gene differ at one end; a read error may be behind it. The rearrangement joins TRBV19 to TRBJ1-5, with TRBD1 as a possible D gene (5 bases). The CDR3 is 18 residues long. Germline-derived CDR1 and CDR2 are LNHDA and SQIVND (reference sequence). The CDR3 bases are TGTGCCAATAGTATAGGGCGGTCGTCGGGGGAACGGAATCAGCCCCAGCATTTT. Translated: CANSIGRSSGERNQPQHF.

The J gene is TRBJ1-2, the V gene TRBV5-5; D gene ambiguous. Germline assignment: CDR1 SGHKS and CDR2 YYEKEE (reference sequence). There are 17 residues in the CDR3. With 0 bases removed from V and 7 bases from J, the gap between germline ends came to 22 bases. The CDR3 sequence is CASSLGAVGAHYSGYTF. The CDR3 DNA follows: TGTGCCAGCAGCTTGGGTGCTGTAGGAGCCCACTATAGTGGCTACACCTTC.